One and the same sample provided the 15 T cell receptor beta chains below, sequenced in a study of blood T cell repertoires in COVID-19. Profiling relied on immunoSEQ multiplex PCR, and the TCRdb table lists in-frame clones only, not all of them. The table shows 95,000 to 120,000 clones, with 70% to 90% occurring only once. Sequencing was carried out using peripheral blood. These receptor sequences come from a woman between 65 and 79 years old who had recovered from COVID-19.

This clone was counted only a few times. A read error may account for a junction end that differs from germline. V is TRBV15 and J is TRBJ1-5; D unclear. CDR3 length: 15 residues. The germline CDR1 and CDR2 sequences are LNHNV and YYDKDF (reference sequence). CDR3 coding DNA: TGTGCCACCAGCCGAGAAACTGTTAGCAATCAGCCCCAGCATTTT. Translation gives CATSRETVSNQPQHF.

This chain connects TRBV6-5 to TRBJ2-7; a possible D gene is TRBD1 (6 bases). Per the germline V gene, CDR1 is MNHEY and CDR2 is SVGAGI. Trimming took 8 bases from V and 3 from J, leaving 11 bases between them. This CDR3 is 12 amino acids long. CDR3 region: CASRQGIYEQYF. The CDR3 nucleotides read TGTGCCAGCCGCCAGGGGATCTACGAGCAGTACTTC.

In its sample, this clone was seen once. The gene calls are TRBV18 and TRBJ1-3; no reliable D call. Germline values: CDR1 KGHSH, CDR2 LQKENI. The germline V and J ends were trimmed by 0 bases and 0 bases, with 6 bases remaining between them. The length of the CDR3 is 15 residues. The CDR3 bases are TGTGCCAGCTCACCACCTGCGGTCTCTGGAAACACCATATATTTT. Protein sequence: CASSPPAVSGNTIYF.

The gene calls are TRBV19 and TRBJ2-1; D perhaps matches TRBD2 (7 bases). The CDR3 has 13 amino acids. The V end was cut by 10 bases, the J end by 8 bases, with 18 bases between. The germline V gene has CDR1 LNHDA and CDR2 SQIVND (reference sequence). The CDR3 DNA is TGTGCCACCCGAGGGGGGGGCCCCGATGAGCAGTTCTTC. This translates into CATRGGGPDEQFF. Full variable domain (remainder filled in from reference TRBV19 and TRBJ2-1): DGGITQSPKYLFRKEGQNVTLSCEQNLNHDAMYWYRQDPGQGLRLIYYSQIVNDFQKGDIAEGYSVSREKKESFPLTVTSAQKNPTAFYLCATRGGGPDEQFFGPGTRLTVL.

Here the CDR3 reads CASSFAGTELNEQFF. CDR3 DNA: TGCGCCAGCAGCTTCGCCGGGACTGAGCTCAATGAGCAGTTCTTC. This chain joins TRBV5-1 and TRBJ2-1; a weak D match, TRBD2 (6 bases). Germline CDR1 is SGHRS and CDR2 is YFSETQ. CDR3 length: 15 residues. V lost 2 bases and J 6 bases, leaving 15 bases between the germline ends.

The table lists this clone with a few counts. The V gene is TRBV7-9, the J gene TRBJ2-7; D call uncertain. The CDR3 runs 14 residues. The V and J ends lost 3 bases and 0 bases respectively, with 9 bases between them. Germline CDR1 and CDR2: SEHNR and FQNEAQ (reference sequence). The chain's CDR3 is CASSFVARSYEQYF. Written as DNA, the CDR3 is TGTGCCAGCAGCTTTGTGGCCCGCTCCTACGAGCAGTACTTC.

The chain couples TRBV24-1 to TRBJ2-4; D gene uncertain. V dropped 3 bases and J dropped 7 bases, with 9 bases sitting between them. From germline, CDR1 is KGHDR and CDR2 SFDVKD. This CDR3 is built from 13 residues. The CDR3 region has the DNA TGTGCCACCAGTGATCCCTCCGAGAACATTCAGTACTTC. It specifies CATSDPSENIQYF.

The J gene is TRBJ2-7, the V gene TRBV5-6, with 10 bases lining up with TRBD1. CDR1 SGHDT and CDR2 YYEEEE come from the germline V gene. V gave up 3 bases and J gave up 7 bases; unmatched junction bases: 10. This CDR3 region has 15 residues. The CDR3 spells CASSSVADRGREQYF. The CDR3 DNA sequence: TGTGCCAGCAGCTCTGTCGCTGACAGGGGGCGAGAGCAGTACTTC.

V is TRBV10-3 and J is TRBJ2-7; TRBD2 matches 12 bases. Germline CDR1 is ENHRY and CDR2 is SYGVKD. Unmatched junction bases numbered 6, after V lost 7 bases and J lost 2 bases. The CDR3 consists of 15 residues. CDR3 nucleotide sequence: TGTGCCATCATGCCCGGGACTAGCGGGCCCTACGAGCAGTACTTC. It specifies CAIMPGTSGPYEQYF.

This clone was found once. The rearrangement uses TRBV11-2 and TRBJ2-2; 7 nucleotides match TRBD2. After removal of 0 bases from V and 7 bases from J, the junction contained 8 bases not matched to a gene. Germline assignment: CDR1 SGHAT and CDR2 FQNNGV. CDR3 length: 16 amino acids. The CDR3 bases are TGTGCCAGCAGCTTAGATCGGAGCGGGGCCGGCGGGGAGCTGTTTTTT. Encoded protein: CASSLDRSGAGGELFF. The full variable domain, its missing parts supplied by reference TRBV11-2 and TRBJ2-2, is EAGVAQSPRYKIIEKRQSVAFWCNPISGHATLYWYQQILGQGPKLLIQFQNNGVVDDSQLPKDRFSAERLKGVDSTLKIQPAKLEDSAVYLCASSLDRSGAGGELFFGEGSRLTVL.

The chain links TRBV7-2 to TRBJ1-4; D unresolved. Germline lookup yields CDR1 SGHTA and CDR2 FQGNSA. The CDR3 spans 16 residues. Trimming pared 1 base from V and 5 bases from J, leaving 14 bases between. The CDR3 DNA reads as TGTGCCAGCAGCTTAGGGCCATCTGGGCTGAATGAAAAACTGTTTTTT. It codes for CASSLGPSGLNEKLFF.

The genes are TRBV27 and TRBJ1-5; a possible D gene is TRBD1 (6 bases). V was trimmed by 6 bases and J by 2 bases, leaving 14 bases between them. The germline V gene encodes CDR1 MNHEY and CDR2 SMNVEV (reference sequence). The CDR3 totals 15 residues. In DNA form, the CDR3 reads TGTGCCAGCAGCATGGGACAATCGGGCAATCAGCCCCAGCATTTT. It codes for CASSMGQSGNQPQHF.

In this sample, this clone turned up once. The chain combines TRBV3-1 (or the pseudogene TRBV3-2) with TRBJ1-6, with 7 bases lining up with TRBD1. Germline lookup yields CDR1 LGHDT and CDR2 YNNKEL (reference sequence). Trimming cost V 0 bases and J 0 bases; bases outside gene matches: 8. The CDR3 length is 19 residues. The CDR3 DNA is TGTGCCAGCAGCCAAGATTGGCAGGGACAGCGCTCCTATAATTCACCCCTCCACTTT. Its protein is CASSQDWQGQRSYNSPLHF.

The V gene is TRBV18, the J gene TRBJ2-1; 9 nucleotides align to TRBD2. The CDR3 has 15 amino acids. Unmatched junction bases numbered 6, after V lost 3 bases and J lost 6 bases. Per the germline V gene, CDR1 is KGHSH and CDR2 is LQKENI. In nucleotides, the CDR3 is TGTGCCAGCTCACCGACAGCGGGGGGTATCAATGAGCAGTTCTTC. Translated, it gives CASSPTAGGINEQFF.

This clone appeared a few times. One junction end disagrees with the germline gene, perhaps due to a read error. The sample contains more than one DNA sequence encoding this CDR3. DNA for the CDR3: TGTGCCTGGAGTAGGGGACTGAACACTGAGGCTTTCTTT. Translated, it gives CAWSRGLNTEAFF. The chain uses TRBV30 and TRBJ1-1, with a tentative D call TRBD1 (5 bases). From germline, CDR1 is GTSNPN and CDR2 SVGIG (reference sequence). The CDR3 contains 13 residues.